A selection of T cell receptor beta chains follows, all from one sample in a study of CXCR3-negative and CXCR3-positive naive CD8 T cells. TCRdb re-called the 5' RACE reads; one entry per CDR3 protein, DNA not given. Seen in this sample are over 55,000 distinct CDR3 sequences; the ten most common clones hold 4.8%. The sequencing input was naive CXCR3+ CD8+ T cells from blood. Receptors were obtained from a human donor in good health. Some clones in this sample may be carry-over from other donors' samples. The CDR3 runs from the conserved cysteine through the conserved F or W.

J gene: TRBJ2-7; V gene: TRBV29-1; CDR3 protein: CSVLAEPYSYEQYF
J gene: TRBJ1-2; V gene: TRBV12-3/TRBV12-4; CDR3 protein: CASSLAPGLANYGYTF
J gene: TRBJ1-1; V gene: TRBV29-1; CDR3 protein: CSVVTGNTEAFF
J gene: TRBJ2-3; V gene: TRBV28; CDR3 protein: CASRTRFMTADTQYF
J gene: TRBJ2-7; V gene: TRBV4-2; CDR3 protein: CASSQEFAKADEQYF
J gene: TRBJ2-2; V gene: TRBV29-1; CDR3 protein: CSVEDATNTGELFF
J gene: TRBJ1-2; V gene: TRBV20-1; CDR3 protein: CSAREEGSARGYTF
J gene: TRBJ2-1; V gene: TRBV20-1; CDR3 protein: CSARPRGSSYNEQFF
J gene: TRBJ2-1; V gene: TRBV7-9; CDR3 protein: CASSFPYRDNNNEQFF
J gene: TRBJ2-2; V gene: TRBV29-1; CDR3 protein: CSVSEGAGELFF
J gene: TRBJ2-1; V gene: TRBV10-3; CDR3 protein: CAIIPGQAYNEQFF
J gene: TRBJ2-1; V gene: TRBV20-1; CDR3 protein: CSASSTTTSGGYNEQFF
J gene: TRBJ2-1; V gene: TRBV7-9; CDR3 protein: CASSLVLADLYNEQFF
J gene: TRBJ2-1; V gene: TRBV29-1; CDR3 protein: CSVEDRDSYNEQFF
J gene: TRBJ1-1; V gene: TRBV5-5; CDR3 protein: CASRFAGVMNTEAFF
J gene: TRBJ1-6; V gene: TRBV7-9; CDR3 protein: CASSLGNSNSPLHF
J gene: TRBJ2-7; V gene: TRBV23-1; CDR3 protein: CASGGQDSNSYEQYF